The T cell receptor (beta chain) described here comes from a study of response to subunit inactivated influenza vaccine. Whole-study findings and limits: Few additional T cells are recruited per seasonal influenza vaccination, authors suggested.

Trimming removed 4 bases at V and 3 bases at J, with 14 bases between. Germline values: CDR1 MNHEY, CDR2 SVGAGI. This CDR3 is built from 15 residues. The table lists this clonotype with a few counts. The antigen is unknown. TCRdb independently ran MiXCR on the RT-PCR reads; one entry per CDR3 protein. The data hold about 620,000 distinct CDR3 sequences, with about an eighth observed a single time. Sequencing used PBMCs from blood, obtained on the day of vaccination. The chain links TRBV6-5 to TRBJ2-3; D may be TRBD2 (6 bases). This receptor was taken from a man aged 50-60 years who received an inactivated influenza vaccine. This chain's CDR3 is CASSWVGSSTDTQYF. CDR3 DNA sequence: TGTGCCAGCAGTTGGGTCGGGAGTAGTACAGATACGCAGTATTTT.